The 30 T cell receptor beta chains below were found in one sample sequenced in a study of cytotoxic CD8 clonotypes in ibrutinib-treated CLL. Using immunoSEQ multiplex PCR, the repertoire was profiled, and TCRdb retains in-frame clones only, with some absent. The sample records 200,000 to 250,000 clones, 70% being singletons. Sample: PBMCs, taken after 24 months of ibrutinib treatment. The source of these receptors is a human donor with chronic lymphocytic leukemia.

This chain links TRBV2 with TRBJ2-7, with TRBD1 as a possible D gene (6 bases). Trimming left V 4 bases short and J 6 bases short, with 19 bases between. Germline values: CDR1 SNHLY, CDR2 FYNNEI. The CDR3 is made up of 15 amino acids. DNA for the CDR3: TGTGCCAGCAGTGGACCCCCAGGGGTTCAACGCGAGCAGTACTTC. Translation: CASSGPPGVQREQYF.

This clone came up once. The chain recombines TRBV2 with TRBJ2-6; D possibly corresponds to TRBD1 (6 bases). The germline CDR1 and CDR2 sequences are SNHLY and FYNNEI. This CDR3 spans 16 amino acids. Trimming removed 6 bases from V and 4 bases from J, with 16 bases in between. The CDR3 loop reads CASRNTGNPGANVLTF. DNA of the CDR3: TGTGCCAGCAGGAATACAGGGAACCCCGGGGCCAACGTCCTGACTTTC.

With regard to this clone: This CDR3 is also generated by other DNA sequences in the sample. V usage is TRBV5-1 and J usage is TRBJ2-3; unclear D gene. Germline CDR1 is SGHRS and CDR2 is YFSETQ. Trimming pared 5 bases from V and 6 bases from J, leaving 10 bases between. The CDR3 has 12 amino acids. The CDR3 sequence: CASSSTADTQYF. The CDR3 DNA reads TGCGCCAGCAGTTCTACAGCTGATACGCAGTATTTT. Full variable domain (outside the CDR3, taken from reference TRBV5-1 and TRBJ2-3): KAGVTQTPRYLIKTRGQQVTLSCSPISGHRSVSWYQQTPGQGLQFLFEYFSETQRNKGNFPGRFSGRQFSNSRSEMNVSTLELGDSALYLCASSSTADTQYFGPGTRLTVL.

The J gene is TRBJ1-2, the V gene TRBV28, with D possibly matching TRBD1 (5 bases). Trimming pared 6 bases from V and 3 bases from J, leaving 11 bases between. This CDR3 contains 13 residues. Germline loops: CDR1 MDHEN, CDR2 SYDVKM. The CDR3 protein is CASREGPDYGYTF. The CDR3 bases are TGTGCCAGCAGGGAGGGACCCGACTATGGCTACACCTTC.

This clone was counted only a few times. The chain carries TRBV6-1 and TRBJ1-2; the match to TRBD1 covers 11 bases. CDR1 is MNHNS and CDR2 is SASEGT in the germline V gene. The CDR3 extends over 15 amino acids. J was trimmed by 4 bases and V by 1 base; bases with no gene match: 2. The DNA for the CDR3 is TGTGCCAGCAGTGAAGGGACAGGGGGCAGCTATGGCTACACCTTC. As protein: CASSEGTGGSYGYTF.

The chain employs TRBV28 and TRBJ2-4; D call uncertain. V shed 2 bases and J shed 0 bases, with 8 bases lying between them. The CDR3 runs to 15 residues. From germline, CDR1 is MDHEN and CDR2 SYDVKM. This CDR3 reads CASSLPDLAKNIQYF. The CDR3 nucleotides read TGTGCCAGCAGTTTACCAGATCTAGCCAAAAACATTCAGTACTTC.

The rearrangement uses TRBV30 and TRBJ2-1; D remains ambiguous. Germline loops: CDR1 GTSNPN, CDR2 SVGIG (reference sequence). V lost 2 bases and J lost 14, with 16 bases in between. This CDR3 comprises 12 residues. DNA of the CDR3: TGTGCCTGGAGTCGGCGAGATCCCAAGGAGTTCTTC. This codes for CAWSRRDPKEFF.

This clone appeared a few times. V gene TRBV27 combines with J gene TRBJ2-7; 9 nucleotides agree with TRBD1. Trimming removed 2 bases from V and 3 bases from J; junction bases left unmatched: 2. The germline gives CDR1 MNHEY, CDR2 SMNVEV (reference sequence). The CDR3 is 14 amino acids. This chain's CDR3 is CASSLRTGVYEQYF. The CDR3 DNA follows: TGTGCCAGCAGTTTACGGACAGGGGTCTACGAGCAGTACTTC.

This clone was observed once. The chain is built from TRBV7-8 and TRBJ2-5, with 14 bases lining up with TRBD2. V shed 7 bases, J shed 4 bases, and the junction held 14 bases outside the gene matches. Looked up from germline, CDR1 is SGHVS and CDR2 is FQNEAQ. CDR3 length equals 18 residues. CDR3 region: CASIRGGQGLAGVETQYF. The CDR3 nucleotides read TGTGCCAGCATAAGGGGGGGTCAGGGACTAGCGGGAGTAGAGACCCAGTACTTC.

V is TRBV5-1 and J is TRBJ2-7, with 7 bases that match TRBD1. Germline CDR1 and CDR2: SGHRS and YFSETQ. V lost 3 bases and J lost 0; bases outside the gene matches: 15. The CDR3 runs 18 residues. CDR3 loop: CASSSRFSDRTHSYEQYF. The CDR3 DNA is TGCGCCAGCAGCTCCCGATTTTCGGACAGGACCCACTCCTACGAGCAGTACTTC.

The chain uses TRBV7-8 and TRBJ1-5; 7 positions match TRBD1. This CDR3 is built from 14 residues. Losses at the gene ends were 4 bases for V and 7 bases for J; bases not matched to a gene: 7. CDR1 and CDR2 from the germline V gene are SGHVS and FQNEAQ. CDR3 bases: TGTGCCAGCAGCTCCCAGGGGGTAGGGCAGCCCCAGCATTTT. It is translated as CASSSQGVGQPQHF.

The CDR3 DNA follows: TGTGCCAGCAGAAATTTCCGGGACAACTACGAGCAGTACTTC. Its translation is CASRNFRDNYEQYF. The chain links TRBV2 to TRBJ2-7, with D possibly being TRBD1 (6 bases). Germline loops: CDR1 SNHLY, CDR2 FYNNEI. V was shortened by 6 bases and J by 3 bases, with 15 bases between the two germline ends. This CDR3 comprises 14 residues.

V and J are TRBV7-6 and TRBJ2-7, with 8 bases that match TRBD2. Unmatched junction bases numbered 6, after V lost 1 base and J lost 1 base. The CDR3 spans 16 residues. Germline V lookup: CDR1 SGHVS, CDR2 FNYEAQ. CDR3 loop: CASSLVIGTRSYEQYF. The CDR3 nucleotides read TGTGCCAGCAGCTTAGTGATCGGGACTAGGTCCTACGAGCAGTACTTC.

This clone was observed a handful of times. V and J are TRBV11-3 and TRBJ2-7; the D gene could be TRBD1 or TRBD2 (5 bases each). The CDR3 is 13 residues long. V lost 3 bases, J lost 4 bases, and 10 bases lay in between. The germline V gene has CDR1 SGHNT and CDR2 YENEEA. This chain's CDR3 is CASSLGRAYEQYF. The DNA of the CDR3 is TGTGCCAGCAGCTTGGGGCGGGCTTACGAGCAGTACTTC.

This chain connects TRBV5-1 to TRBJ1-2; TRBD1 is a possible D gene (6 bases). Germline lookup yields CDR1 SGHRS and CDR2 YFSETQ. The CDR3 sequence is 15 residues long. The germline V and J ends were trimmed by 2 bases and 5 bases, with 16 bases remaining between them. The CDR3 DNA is TGCGCCAGCAGCTTTGGGGGCCAGGGAGGATATGGCTACACCTTC. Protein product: CASSFGGQGGYGYTF.

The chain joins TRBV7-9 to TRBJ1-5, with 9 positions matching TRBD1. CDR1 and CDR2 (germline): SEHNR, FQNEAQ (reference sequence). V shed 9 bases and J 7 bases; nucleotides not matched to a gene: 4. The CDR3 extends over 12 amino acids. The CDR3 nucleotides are TGTGCCAGTTCTGGACAGGGGCAGCCCCAGCATTTT. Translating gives CASSGQGQPQHF.

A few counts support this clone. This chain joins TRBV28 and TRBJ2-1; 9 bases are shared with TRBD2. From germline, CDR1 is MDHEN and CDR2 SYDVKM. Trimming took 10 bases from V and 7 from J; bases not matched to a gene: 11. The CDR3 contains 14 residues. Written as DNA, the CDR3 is TGTGCCATCGTGGGAGCGGGAGGTCGGAATGAGCAGTTCTTC. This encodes CAIVGAGGRNEQFF.

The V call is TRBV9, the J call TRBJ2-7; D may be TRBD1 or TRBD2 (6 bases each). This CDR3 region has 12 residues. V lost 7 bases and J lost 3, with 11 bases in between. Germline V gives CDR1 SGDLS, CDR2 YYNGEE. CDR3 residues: CASGGGHYEQYF. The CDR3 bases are TGTGCCAGCGGAGGGGGACACTACGAGCAGTACTTC.

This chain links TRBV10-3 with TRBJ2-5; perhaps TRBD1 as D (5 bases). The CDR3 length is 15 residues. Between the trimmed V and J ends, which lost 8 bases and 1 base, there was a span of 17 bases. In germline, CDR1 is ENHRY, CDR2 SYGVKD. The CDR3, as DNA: TGTGCCATCGCCTCTAATGGGCAGGGCCAAGAGACCCAGTACTTC. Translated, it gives CAIASNGQGQETQYF.

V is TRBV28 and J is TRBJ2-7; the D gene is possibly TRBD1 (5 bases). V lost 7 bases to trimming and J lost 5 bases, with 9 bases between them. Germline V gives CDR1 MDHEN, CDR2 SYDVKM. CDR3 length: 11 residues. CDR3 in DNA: TGTGCCAGCATAAGGGGAAACGAGCAGTACTTC. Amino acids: CASIRGNEQYF.

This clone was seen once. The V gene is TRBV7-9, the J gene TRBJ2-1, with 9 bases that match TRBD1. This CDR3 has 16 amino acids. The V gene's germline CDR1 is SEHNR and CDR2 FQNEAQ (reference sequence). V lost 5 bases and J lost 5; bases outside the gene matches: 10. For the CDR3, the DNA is TGTGCCAGCAGCCCCACAGGGGGCGGATGGGACAATGAGCAGTTCTTC. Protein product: CASSPTGGGWDNEQFF.

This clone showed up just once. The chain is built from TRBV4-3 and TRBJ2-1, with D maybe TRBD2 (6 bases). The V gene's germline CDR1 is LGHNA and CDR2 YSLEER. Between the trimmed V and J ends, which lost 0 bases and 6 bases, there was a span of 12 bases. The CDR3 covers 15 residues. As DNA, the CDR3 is TGCGCCAGCAGCCAAGATCTGGGACTCCCCAATGAGCAGTTCTTC. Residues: CASSQDLGLPNEQFF.

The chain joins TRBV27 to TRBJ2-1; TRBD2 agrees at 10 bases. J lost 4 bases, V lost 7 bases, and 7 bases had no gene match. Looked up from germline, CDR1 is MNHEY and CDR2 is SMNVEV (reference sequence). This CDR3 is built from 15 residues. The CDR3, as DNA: TGTGCCAGCATCGTGACTAGCGGGCTTTACAATGAGCAGTTCTTC. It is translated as CASIVTSGLYNEQFF.

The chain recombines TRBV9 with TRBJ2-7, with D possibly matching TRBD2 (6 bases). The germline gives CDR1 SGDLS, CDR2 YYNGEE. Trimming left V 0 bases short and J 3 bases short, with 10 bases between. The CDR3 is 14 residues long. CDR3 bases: TGTGCCAGCAGCGTAGAGGAGGGAATCTACGAGCAGTACTTC. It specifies CASSVEEGIYEQYF.

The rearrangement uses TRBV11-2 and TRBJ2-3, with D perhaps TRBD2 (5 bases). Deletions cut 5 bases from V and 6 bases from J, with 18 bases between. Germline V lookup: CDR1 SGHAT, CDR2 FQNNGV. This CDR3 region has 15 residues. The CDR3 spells CASSLLALSSDTQYF. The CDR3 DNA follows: TGTGCCAGCAGCCTCCTAGCTTTGTCCTCCGATACGCAGTATTTT.

The CDR3 protein is CASSLTNSYEQYF. The CDR3 DNA sequence: TGTGCCAGCAGCTTGACCAACTCCTACGAGCAGTACTTC. This chain connects TRBV7-6 to TRBJ2-7, with D unresolved. The germline gives CDR1 SGHVS, CDR2 FNYEAQ. V shed 3 bases and J shed 0 bases, with 6 bases lying between them. The CDR3 runs to 13 residues.

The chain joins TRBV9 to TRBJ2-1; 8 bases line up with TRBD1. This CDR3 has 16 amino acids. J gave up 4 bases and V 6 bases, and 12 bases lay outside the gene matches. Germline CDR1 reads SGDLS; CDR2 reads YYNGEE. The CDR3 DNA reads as TGTGCCAGCACCCGAACAGGGGGAGGTTGGTACAATGAGCAGTTCTTC. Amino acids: CASTRTGGGWYNEQFF.

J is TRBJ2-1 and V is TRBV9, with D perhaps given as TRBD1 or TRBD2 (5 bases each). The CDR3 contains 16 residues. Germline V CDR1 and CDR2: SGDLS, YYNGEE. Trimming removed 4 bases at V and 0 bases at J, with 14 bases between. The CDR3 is CASSLRGDSSYNEQFF. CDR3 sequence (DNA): TGTGCCAGCAGCCTCCGGGGCGACAGCTCCTACAATGAGCAGTTCTTC.

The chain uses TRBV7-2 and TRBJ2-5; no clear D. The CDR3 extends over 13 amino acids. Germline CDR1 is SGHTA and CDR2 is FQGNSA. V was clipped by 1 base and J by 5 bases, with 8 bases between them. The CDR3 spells CASSLGQVETQYF. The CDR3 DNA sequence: TGTGCCAGCAGCTTAGGGCAGGTGGAGACCCAGTACTTC.

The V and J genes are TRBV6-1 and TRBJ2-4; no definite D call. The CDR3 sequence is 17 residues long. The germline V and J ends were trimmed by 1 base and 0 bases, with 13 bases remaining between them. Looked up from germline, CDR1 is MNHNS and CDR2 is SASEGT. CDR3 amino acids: CASSEGVAVLAKNIQYF. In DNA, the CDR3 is TGTGCCAGCAGTGAAGGGGTGGCAGTACTAGCCAAAAACATTCAGTACTTC.